This T cell receptor (beta chain) was sequenced during a study of T cell changes during pregnancy in multiple sclerosis. Assay: immunoSEQ multiplex PCR; the TCRdb copy retains only in-frame clones and omits some. Of 65,000 to 75,000 clones in the sample, over 85% were seen once. This CDR3 region has 14 residues. Germline V gives CDR1 SGHRS, CDR2 YFSETQ. Trimming at V came to 0 bases and at J to 8 bases, leaving 5 bases not matched to a gene. This clone has only one observation. V usage is TRBV5-1 and J usage is TRBJ1-2; 9 positions match TRBD1. The sample was peripheral blood, taken after pregnancy. The sequence came from a female donor in good health, enrolled as a control in a pregnancy study. The CDR3 coding sequence is TGCGCCAGCAGCTTGGGACAGGGGGAAGGAGGCTACACCTTC. This sequence encodes CASSLGQGEGGYTF. The entire variable domain, with the rest obtained from reference TRBV5-1 and TRBJ1-2, is as follows: KAGVTQTPRYLIKTRGQQVTLSCSPISGHRSVSWYQQTPGQGLQFLFEYFSETQRNKGNFPGRFSGRQFSNSRSEMNVSTLELGDSALYLCASSLGQGEGGYTFGSGTRLTVV.